These 12 T cell receptor beta chains were all obtained from the same sample, sequenced in a study of T-cell reconstitution after alpha-beta-depleted transplantation in children. Researchers prepared the TCRbeta library using unique molecular identifiers, the study reports. TCRdb ran MiXCR on the PCR reads and lists one entry per CDR3 protein. Among around 300,000 distinct CDR3 sequences, roughly 10% were seen once, and the ten largest hold 23%. Here the sequenced sample was peripheral blood, taken 180 days after TCRalphabeta/CD19-depleted stem cell transplant. The receptors were gathered from a male patient aged 2-15 years who had a stem cell transplant for chronic granulomatous disease, so the T cells may come from the graft donor.

This clonotype came up many times. V is TRBV5-1 and J is TRBJ2-1; TRBD2 matches 12 bases. V was pared by 1 base and J by 7 bases, with 12 bases of the junction left unmatched. The germline gives CDR1 SGHRS, CDR2 YFSETQ. CDR3 size: 18 residues. CDR3 nucleotide sequence: TGCGCCAGCAGCTTGCCCTCTCAGACTAGCGGGAGTCTGAATGAGCAGTTCTTC. This sequence encodes CASSLPSQTSGSLNEQFF.

This clonotype has at least ten counts. The J gene is TRBJ2-7, the V gene TRBV13; 7 nucleotides line up with TRBD2. CDR1 is PRHDT, CDR2 FYEKMQ, per germline (reference sequence). V was pared by 2 bases and J by 3 bases, with 19 bases of the junction left unmatched. The CDR3 runs 19 residues. The CDR3 DNA sequence: TGTGCCAGCAGCTTATCATCGGGGGAATCAAGCGGGGTAGACTACGAGCAGTACTTC. This sequence encodes CASSLSSGESSGVDYEQYF.

This clonotype appeared many times. The rearrangement links TRBV29-1 to TRBJ2-5; a possible D gene is TRBD2 (6 bases). The CDR3 runs 14 residues. Germline V gene lookup returns CDR1 SQVTM and CDR2 ANQGSEA. The V gene lost 4 bases and the J gene lost 2 bases, with 14 bases spanning the gap. In DNA form, the CDR3 reads TGCAGCGTTGGAGGCCGGACTACACAAGAGACCCAGTACTTC. It specifies CSVGGRTTQETQYF.

This chain joins TRBV30 and TRBJ1-5, with D uncertain. Trimming stripped 1 base from V and 4 bases from J, with 11 bases between. This CDR3 contains 14 residues. In germline, CDR1 is GTSNPN, CDR2 SVGIG (reference sequence). This CDR3 is CAWSGFTGNQPQHF. The CDR3 region has the DNA TGTGCCTGGAGTGGATTTACGGGGAATCAGCCCCAGCATTTT.

This clonotype was detected many times. This rearrangement joins TRBV7-2 to TRBJ2-3; no definite D call. CDR3 length: 15 residues. V dropped 5 bases and J dropped 2 bases, with 14 bases sitting between them. Germline V gives CDR1 SGHTA, CDR2 FQGNSA. CDR3 nucleotide sequence: TGTGCCAGCAGCCCTCAAGTGGGGATCACAGATACGCAGTATTTT. Translated, it gives CASSPQVGITDTQYF. The variable domain in full, with the rest retrieved from reference TRBV7-2 and TRBJ2-3, is GAGVSQSPSNKVTEKGKDVELRCDPISGHTALYWYRQSLGQGLEFLIYFQGNSAPDKSGLPSDRFSAERTGGSVSTLTIQRTQQEDSAVYLCASSPQVGITDTQYFGPGTRLTVL.

This clonotype was counted many times. This CDR3 reads CSAKGLAGRTQYF. CDR3 in DNA: TGCAGTGCTAAAGGACTAGCGGGCAGGACCCAGTACTTC. The chain combines TRBV20-1 with TRBJ2-5, with 11 bases that match TRBD2. CDR1 is DFQATT and CDR2 is SNEGSKA in the germline V gene (reference sequence). Germline trimming cut 4 bases from V and 7 bases from J; bases unmatched to any gene: 5. The CDR3 loop spans 13 amino acids.

Turning to this clonotype: Being one base from a much bigger clone, this may be a read error. J is TRBJ2-3 and V is TRBV11-2; no clear D. The CDR3 consists of 17 residues. V dropped 5 bases and J dropped 0 bases, with 18 bases sitting between them. Per the germline V gene, CDR1 is SGHAT and CDR2 is FQNNGV. The CDR3 nucleotides read TGTGCCAGCAGCAATGGTATTCTGGGAACTAGCACAGATACGCAGTATTTT. This sequence encodes CASSNGILGTSTDTQYF.

The sample holds many counts of this clonotype. This chain joins TRBV20-1 and TRBJ2-5; TRBD2 is a possible D gene (7 bases). Germline-derived CDR1 and CDR2 are DFQATT and SNEGSKA (reference sequence). Trimming removed 3 bases from V and 3 bases from J, with 26 bases in between. The CDR3 is 18 amino acids. CDR3 residues: CSASVRGYREAFKETQYF. Written as DNA, the CDR3 is TGCAGTGCTAGTGTCAGGGGCTATCGGGAGGCGTTCAAAGAGACCCAGTACTTC.

In this sample, this clonotype turned up many times. The V call is TRBV20-1, the J call TRBJ2-1, with TRBD1 matching over 9 bases. J lost 10 bases, V lost 3 bases, and 10 bases had no gene match. CDR1 DFQATT and CDR2 SNEGSKA come from the germline V gene (reference sequence). CDR3 size: 14 residues. The CDR3 nucleotides are TGCAGTGCTAGGGGCGGACAGGGGCTAGGCGAGCAGTTCTTC. This gives the protein CSARGGQGLGEQFF.

The rearrangement joins TRBV30 to TRBJ2-7; D unresolved. Trimming removed 8 bases at V and 0 bases at J, with 8 bases between. CDR1 is GTSNPN, CDR2 SVGIG, per germline (reference sequence). There are 11 residues in the CDR3. The CDR3 nucleotides read TGTGCCGCTACAGACTCCTACGAGCAGTACTTC. Its translation is CAATDSYEQYF.

This clonotype was observed at least ten times. The V gene is TRBV7-6, the J gene TRBJ2-1; D unresolved. The germline V gene encodes CDR1 SGHVS and CDR2 FNYEAQ. The CDR3 is made up of 19 amino acids. V lost 2 bases to trimming and J lost 1 base, with 21 bases between them. The CDR3 nucleotides are TGTGCCAGCAGCTTACTCCTATCTTCTCCACCTCGGTCCTACAATGAGCAGTTCTTC. This translates into CASSLLLSSPPRSYNEQFF.

This clonotype was observed many times. The CDR3 is CASSYHRTSGAGTDTQYF. CDR3 DNA sequence: TGTGCCAGCAGTTACCACCGGACTAGCGGGGCAGGCACAGATACGCAGTATTTT. The gene calls are TRBV6-5 and TRBJ2-3; 12 bases fit TRBD2. CDR1 and CDR2 from the germline V gene are MNHEY and SVGAGI. This CDR3 comprises 18 residues. V was pared by 2 bases and J by 1 base, with 7 bases of the junction left unmatched.